This entry features one T cell receptor beta chain sequence. The data are from a study of blood T cell repertoires in COVID-19. Whole-study context: Sites across the United States, Italy and Spain contributed samples from acute and convalescent COVID-19. T cells, B-cell-depleted T cells, or PBMCs supplied cDNA or gDNA.

Original processing methods: Estimation of nucleated cell counts was performed using reference gene primer amplification. Some clones are missing from TCRdb's copy, which holds only in-frame ones; the method was immunoSEQ multiplex PCR. From that table come the V and J calls and clone size; the DNA was used to work out D and trimming. The sample has some 180,000 clones; 85% to 90% are singletons. CDR1 and CDR2 from the germline V gene are MGHRA and YSYEKL. Trimming at V came to 4 bases and at J to 8 bases, leaving 12 bases not matched to a gene. This CDR3 has 18 amino acids. The sequence derives from a man in his 70s with active or convalescent COVID-19. Sequences were obtained from peripheral blood. The genes are TRBV4-1 and TRBJ2-1; TRBD2 agrees at 15 bases. The CDR3 nucleotides read TGCGCCAGCAGCCGCCTCTCCGGGACTAGCGGGAGGAACCATGAGCAGTTCTTC. It codes for CASSRLSGTSGRNHEQFF.